Described below is a single T cell receptor (beta chain) sequence and its context. The data derive from a study of blood T cell repertoires in COVID-19. In the study overall: Specimens from acute and convalescent COVID-19 originated in the United States, Italy and Spain. The cDNA or gDNA used as material had been derived from T cells, B-cell-depleted T cells, or PBMCs.

Trimming removed 2 bases from V and 3 bases from J, with 17 bases in between. CDR1 and CDR2 from the germline V gene are MNHEY and SVGEGT. This CDR3 is built from 16 residues. The authors' processing: Reference gene primer amplification gave estimated nucleated cell counts. The data were produced by immunoSEQ multiplex PCR, yet TCRdb's version contains in-frame clones alone and is incomplete. The DNA was the basis for D and trimming; V, J and clone size are from that table. The table shows 250,000 to 350,000 clones, with about nine tenths occurring only once. V usage is TRBV6-2 or TRBV6-3 and J usage is TRBJ2-7, with TRBD2 as a possible D gene (6 bases). The sequencing sample was made of peripheral blood. The clonotype originates from a woman aged 40 to 49 who had recovered from COVID-19. CDR3 protein: CASSYATRGVDYEQYF. CDR3 DNA sequence: TGTGCCAGCAGTTACGCGACGCGGGGAGTAGACTACGAGCAGTACTTC.